Listed here are 17 T cell receptor beta chains from one sample, sequenced in a study of monozygotic twins with inflammatory bowel disease. TCRdb re-called the 5' RACE reads; every CDR3 protein appears as one record, without DNA. Here the sample table reports approximately 330,000 distinct CDR3 sequences. Material for sequencing was blood. The receptors here all came from a human donor with ulcerative colitis or Crohn's disease, or a healthy co-twin of an affected twin (not recorded which).

This sequence joins TRBV12-3 or TRBV12-4 and TRBJ1-5; TCRdb's assignment of TRBD1 cannot be checked, as there is no DNA. The CDR3 spans 14 residues. CDR3 region: CASSLRTGGMPQHF.

The V gene is TRBV15, the J gene TRBJ1-1. Germline V gene data show CDR1 as LNHNV and CDR2 as YYDKDF (reference sequence). This CDR3 has 17 amino acids. CDR3: CATSPKGRSFRYTEAFF.

The chain links TRBV27 to TRBJ2-7; with no DNA, the TCRdb D assignment of TRBD1 cannot be verified. The CDR3 length is 20 residues. From germline, CDR1 is MNHEY and CDR2 SMNVEV (reference sequence). CDR3 residues: CASSSPGVLGTGFGAYEQYF.

The chain recombines TRBV12-3 or TRBV12-4 with TRBJ2-7; TCRdb proposes TRBD1, but this gene call is untestable without DNA. This CDR3 contains 14 residues. CDR3 protein: CASSDRDTSYEQYF.

This chain joins TRBV5-4 and TRBJ2-1. CDR3 length equals 16 residues. Germline assignment: CDR1 SGHNT and CDR2 YYREEE (reference sequence). The chain's CDR3 is CASSLYGFPTYNEQFF.

This chain joins TRBV28 and TRBJ2-3; TCRdb's assignment of TRBD1 cannot be checked, as there is no DNA. The CDR3 covers 15 residues. Germline CDR1 reads MDHEN; CDR2 reads SYDVKM. The CDR3 sequence is CASSPGFWSADTQYF.

The chain is built from TRBV20-1 and TRBJ2-2. The CDR3 has 12 amino acids. Germline V gene data show CDR1 as DFQATT and CDR2 as SNEGSKA (reference sequence). The CDR3 loop reads CSAREDTGELFF.

The chain combines TRBV7-9 with TRBJ2-1; TCRdb gives TRBD1 as the D gene, but with no DNA this cannot be confirmed. The germline gives CDR1 SEHNR, CDR2 FQNEAQ (reference sequence). The CDR3 loop spans 16 amino acids. The CDR3 spells CASSPPGSGAYNEQFF.

CDR3 amino acids: CASSTQTGGFGTEAFF. The gene calls are TRBV7-9 and TRBJ1-1; TCRdb outputs TRBD1, but without DNA this stays unchecked. The CDR3 length is 16 residues. The germline V gene encodes CDR1 SEHNR and CDR2 FQNEAQ (reference sequence). The whole variable domain, filled in from reference TRBV7-9 and TRBJ1-1, reads DTGVSQNPRHKITKRGQNVTFRCDPISEHNRLYWYRQTLGQGPEFLTYFQNEAQLEKSRLLSDRFSAERPKGSFSTLEIQRTEQGDSAMYLCASSTQTGGFGTEAFFGQGTRLTVV.

The gene calls are TRBV18 and TRBJ2-1; TCRdb reports TRBD2, a call that lacks DNA to check it against. This CDR3 contains 14 residues. Germline lookup yields CDR1 KGHSH and CDR2 LQKENI. The CDR3 loop reads CASSPSGYNNEQFF.

J is TRBJ1-1 and V is TRBV12-3 or TRBV12-4; no DNA is available, so the TRBD1 call from TCRdb remains unchecked. CDR3 size: 16 residues. CDR3 sequence: CASRELQGGPNTEAFF.

The rearrangement uses TRBV10-3 and TRBJ2-5; there is no DNA to check the TCRdb D call of TRBD2. CDR1 is ENHRY and CDR2 is SYGVKD in the germline V gene. The CDR3 has 13 residues. CDR3 protein: CAISESSSGAQYF.

The chain couples TRBV5-6 to TRBJ1-2; the D gene TCRdb calls, TRBD1, cannot be checked with no DNA. The CDR3 is 14 residues long. Germline loops: CDR1 SGHDT, CDR2 YYEEEE. The CDR3 region is CASRTPGTDYGYTF.

CDR3 in amino acids: CASSLHRGNNSPLHF. V usage is TRBV14 and J usage is TRBJ1-6; the D call of TRBD1 rests on TCRdb alone, since no DNA is present to check it. Germline lookup yields CDR1 SGHDN and CDR2 FVKESK. This CDR3 has 15 amino acids. Based on the CDR3 plus reference TRBV14 and TRBJ1-6, the full variable domain is EAGVTQFPSHSVIEKGQTVTLRCDPISGHDNLYWYRRVMGKEIKFLLHFVKESKQDESGMPNNRFLAERTGGTYSTLKVQPAELEDSGVYFCASSLHRGNNSPLHFGNGTRLTVT.

The gene calls are TRBV20-1 and TRBJ2-2; TCRdb's D call, TRBD1, is unchecked because there is no DNA. The V gene's germline CDR1 is DFQATT and CDR2 SNEGSKA (reference sequence). There are 15 residues in the CDR3. This chain's CDR3 is CSAGRGHLNTGELFF.

The chain joins TRBV5-1 to TRBJ1-2; TCRdb returns TRBD1, unconfirmable since there is no DNA. CDR1 SGHRS and CDR2 YFSETQ come from the germline V gene. This CDR3 contains 14 residues. CDR3 loop: CASSFGGAVYGYTF.

The genes are TRBV4-3 and TRBJ1-4; there is no DNA to check the TCRdb D call of TRBD1. CDR1 and CDR2 from the germline V gene are LGHNA and YSLEER. This CDR3 contains 16 residues. This CDR3 is CASSQALTGSNEKLFF.